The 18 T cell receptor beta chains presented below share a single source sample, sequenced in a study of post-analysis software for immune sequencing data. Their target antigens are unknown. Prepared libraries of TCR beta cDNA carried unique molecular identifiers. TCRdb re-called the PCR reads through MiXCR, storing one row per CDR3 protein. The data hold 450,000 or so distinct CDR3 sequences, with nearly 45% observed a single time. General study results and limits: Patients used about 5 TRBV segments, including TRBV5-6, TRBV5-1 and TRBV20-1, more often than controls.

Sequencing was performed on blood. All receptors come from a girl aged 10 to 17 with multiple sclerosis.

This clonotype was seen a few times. The CDR3 nucleotides read TGTGCCAGCAGTCTCCCTTTGTACGAGCAGTACTTC. Residues: CASSLPLYEQYF. The chain carries TRBV28 and TRBJ2-5; D ambiguous. The J call may be mistaken, given a closer DNA end match to TRBJ2-7. The CDR3 extends over 12 amino acids. Germline CDR1 is MDHEN and CDR2 is SYDVKM.

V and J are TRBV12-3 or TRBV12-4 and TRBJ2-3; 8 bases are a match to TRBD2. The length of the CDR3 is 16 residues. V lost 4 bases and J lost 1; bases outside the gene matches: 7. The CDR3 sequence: CASSSIGLARTDTQYF. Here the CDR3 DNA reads TGTGCCAGCAGTTCCATCGGACTAGCCCGCACAGATACGCAGTATTTT.

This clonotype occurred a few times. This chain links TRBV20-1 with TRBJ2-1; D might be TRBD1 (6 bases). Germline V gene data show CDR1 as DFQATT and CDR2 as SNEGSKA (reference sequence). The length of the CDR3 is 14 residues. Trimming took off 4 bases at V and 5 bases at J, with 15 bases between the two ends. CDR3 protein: CSATGQGGHNEQFF. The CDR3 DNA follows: TGCAGTGCTACGGGACAAGGCGGGCACAATGAGCAGTTCTTC.

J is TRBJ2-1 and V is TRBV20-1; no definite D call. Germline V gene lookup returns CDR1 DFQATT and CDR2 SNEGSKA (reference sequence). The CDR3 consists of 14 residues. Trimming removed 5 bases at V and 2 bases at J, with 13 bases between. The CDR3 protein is CSAFADNPYNEQFF. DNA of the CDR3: TGCAGTGCTTTCGCTGACAATCCCTACAATGAGCAGTTCTTC.

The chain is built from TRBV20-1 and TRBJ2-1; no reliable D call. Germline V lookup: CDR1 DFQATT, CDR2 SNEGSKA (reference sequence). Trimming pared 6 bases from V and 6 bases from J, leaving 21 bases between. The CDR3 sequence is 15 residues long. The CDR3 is CSAPGPRRRSNEQFF. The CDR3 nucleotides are TGCAGTGCCCCCGGACCTAGACGACGATCCAATGAGCAGTTCTTC.

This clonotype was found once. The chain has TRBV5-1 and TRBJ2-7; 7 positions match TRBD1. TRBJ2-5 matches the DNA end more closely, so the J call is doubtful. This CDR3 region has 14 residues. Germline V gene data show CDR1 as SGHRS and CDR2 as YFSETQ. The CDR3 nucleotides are TGCGCCAGCAGCTTGGAGGGGGCGGAGGAGACCCAGTACTTC. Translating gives CASSLEGAEETQYF.

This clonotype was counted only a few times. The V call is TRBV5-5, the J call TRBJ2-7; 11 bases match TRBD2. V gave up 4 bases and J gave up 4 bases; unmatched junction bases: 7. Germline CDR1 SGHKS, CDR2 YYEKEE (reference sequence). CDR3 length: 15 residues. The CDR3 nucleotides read TGTGCCAGCAGCCTACGACTAGCGGGATTGTACGAGCAGTACTTC. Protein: CASSLRLAGLYEQYF.

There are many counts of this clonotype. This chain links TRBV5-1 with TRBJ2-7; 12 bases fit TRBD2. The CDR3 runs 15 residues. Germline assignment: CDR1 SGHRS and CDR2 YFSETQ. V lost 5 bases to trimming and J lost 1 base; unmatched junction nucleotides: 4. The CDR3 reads CASRAGTSGSYEQYF. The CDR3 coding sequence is TGCGCCAGCAGAGCCGGGACTAGCGGGTCCTACGAGCAGTACTTC.

CDR3 residues: CASSPGEREGYTF. The CDR3 region has the DNA TGTGCCAGCAGCCCGGGGGAGCGAGAAGGCTACACCTTC. This rearrangement joins TRBV9 to TRBJ1-2; tentative D call: TRBD1 (5 bases). V was shortened by 4 bases and J by 8 bases, with 15 bases between the two germline ends. CDR1 is SGDLS, CDR2 YYNGEE, per germline. The length of the CDR3 is 13 residues.

The CDR3: CASSVDTGYEQYF. CDR3 in DNA: TGTGCCAGCAGCGTCGATACCGGCTACGAGCAGTACTTC. The chain is built from TRBV9 and TRBJ2-7; D is uncertain. Germline V gene sequence: CDR1 SGDLS, CDR2 YYNGEE. V lost 2 bases and J lost 3, with 9 bases in between. The CDR3 runs to 13 residues.

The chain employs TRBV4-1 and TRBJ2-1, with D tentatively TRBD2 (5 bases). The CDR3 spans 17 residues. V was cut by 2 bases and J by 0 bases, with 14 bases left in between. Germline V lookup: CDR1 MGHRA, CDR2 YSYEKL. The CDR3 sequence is CASSQPPSGVSYNEQFF. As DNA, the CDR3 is TGCGCCAGCAGCCAACCCCCAAGCGGAGTCTCCTACAATGAGCAGTTCTTC.

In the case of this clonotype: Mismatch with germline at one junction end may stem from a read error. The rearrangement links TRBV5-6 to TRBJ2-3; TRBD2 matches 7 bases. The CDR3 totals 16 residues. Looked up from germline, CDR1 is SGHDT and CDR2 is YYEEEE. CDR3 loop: CVSSLPGAGSTDTQYF. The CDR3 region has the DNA TGTGTCAGCAGCTTGCCCGGAGCGGGATCAACAGATACGCAGTATTTT.

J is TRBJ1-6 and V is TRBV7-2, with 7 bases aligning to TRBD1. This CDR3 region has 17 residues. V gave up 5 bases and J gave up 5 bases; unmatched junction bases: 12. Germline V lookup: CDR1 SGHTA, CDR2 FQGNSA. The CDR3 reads CASSNWGKGQDNSPLHF. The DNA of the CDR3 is TGTGCCAGCAGCAATTGGGGGAAAGGACAGGATAATTCACCCCTCCACTTT.

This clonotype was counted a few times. The CDR3 is CATSEDRGVETQYF. CDR3 nucleotide sequence: TGTGCCACCAGTGAGGACAGGGGCGTCGAGACCCAGTACTTC. The V gene is TRBV24-1, the J gene TRBJ2-5, with 9 bases fitting TRBD1. The junction had 4 bases not matched to a gene; V was cut back by 4 bases and J by 5 bases. This CDR3 contains 14 residues. CDR1 and CDR2 (germline): KGHDR, SFDVKD.

The chain's CDR3 is CASSLRGTQAYEQYF. CDR3 DNA: TGTGCCAGCAGCTTAAGGGGAACCCAAGCCTACGAGCAGTACTTC. The genes are TRBV7-8 and TRBJ2-7, with a tentative D call TRBD1 (5 bases). The CDR3 length is 15 residues. Deletions cut 2 bases from V and 2 bases from J, with 13 bases between. Germline CDR1 and CDR2: SGHVS and FQNEAQ.

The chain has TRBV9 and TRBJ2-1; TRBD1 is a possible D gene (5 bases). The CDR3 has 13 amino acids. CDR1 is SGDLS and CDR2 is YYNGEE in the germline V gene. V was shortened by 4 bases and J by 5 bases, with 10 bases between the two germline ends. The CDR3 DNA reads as TGTGCCAGCAGCCCCGACAGTGACAATGAGCAGTTCTTC. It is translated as CASSPDSDNEQFF.

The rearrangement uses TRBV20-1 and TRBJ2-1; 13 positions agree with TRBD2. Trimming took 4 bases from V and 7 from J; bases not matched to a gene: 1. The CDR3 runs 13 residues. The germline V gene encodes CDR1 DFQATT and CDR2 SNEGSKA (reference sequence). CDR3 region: CSAKGLAGNEQFF. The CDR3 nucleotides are TGCAGTGCTAAGGGACTAGCGGGGAATGAGCAGTTCTTC.

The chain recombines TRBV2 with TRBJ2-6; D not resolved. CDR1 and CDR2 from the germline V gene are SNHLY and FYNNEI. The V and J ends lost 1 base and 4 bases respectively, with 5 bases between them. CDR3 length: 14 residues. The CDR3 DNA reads TGTGCCAGCAGTGAAGACGGGGGGGCCAACGTCCTGACTTTC. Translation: CASSEDGGANVLTF. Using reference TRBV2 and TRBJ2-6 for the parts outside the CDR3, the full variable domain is EPEVTQTPSHQVTQMGQEVILRCVPISNHLYFYWYRQILGQKVEFLVSFYNNEISEKSEIFDDQFSVERPDGSNFTLKIRSTKLEDSAMYFCASSEDGGANVLTFGAGSRLTVL.